The rows below give T cell receptor beta chains drawn from one sample of a study of CD8 T cells in Susac syndrome. In TCRdb, the immunoSEQ multiplex PCR reads were re-called with MiXCR into one record per CDR3 protein. The repertoire holds 250,000 to 300,000 distinct CDR3 sequences, with approximately 90% as singletons. Specimen: CD8+ T cells from PBMCs. These receptors were obtained from a human donor with multiple sclerosis. CDR3s include the opening cysteine and the closing phenylalanine or tryptophan. D genes are given only for firm matches. Rows may omit the clone size; those that give it use once, few, many or a size class.

d_call j_call clone_size v_call cdr3_nt cdr3_aa
- TRBJ2-4 - TRBV20-1 TGCAGTGCTAGAGAGCGGGAACTCATTCAGTACTTC CSARERELIQYF
- TRBJ2-7 - TRBV28 TGTGCCAGCAGTTTATCTGGTCAGGGAGGACTCTACGAGCAGTACTTC CASSLSGQGGLYEQYF
- TRBJ1-3 - TRBV12-3/TRBV12-4 TGTGCCAACCAGGTGGGGGCCGGAAACACCATATATTTT CANQVGAGNTIYF
- TRBJ2-7 - TRBV18 TGTGCCAGCTCACCACCGGAGGGGCTCCCCTACGAGCAGTACTTC CASSPPEGLPYEQYF
- TRBJ2-5 - TRBV15 TGTGCCACCCAGACGAGCAGGGTGTGGGAGACCCAGTACTTC CATQTSRVWETQYF
- TRBJ1-5 - TRBV5-4 TGTGCCAGCAGCTTGGCTGGGGATCAGCCCCAGCATTTT CASSLAGDQPQHF
- TRBJ1-5 - TRBV9 TGTGCCAGCAGCCAAGGATCAGGGAGCAATCAGCCCCAGCATTTT CASSQGSGSNQPQHF
- TRBJ1-3 - TRBV14 TGTGCCAGCAGTCAGCTGACAGATCCTGGAAACACCATATATTTT CASSQLTDPGNTIYF
- TRBJ2-1 - TRBV4-1 TGCGCCAGCAGCCAAGTATTACAGGGCAATGAGCAGTTCTTC CASSQVLQGNEQFF
- TRBJ2-2 - TRBV4-3 TGCGCCAGCAGCCAAGATTTTACAAACACCGGGGAGCTGTTTTTT CASSQDFTNTGELFF
TRBD1 TRBJ2-1 - TRBV7-2 TGTGCCAGCAGCGACCGGGACAGGTACAATGAGCAGTTCTTC CASSDRDRYNEQFF
TRBD1 TRBJ2-1 - TRBV6-5 TGTGCCAGCAGTCAGGGGGTCCCCGGCCCCAATGAGCAGTTCTTC CASSQGVPGPNEQFF
- TRBJ2-1 - TRBV29-1 TGCAGCGTTGCAAACGTGGCCACCCAACGGCCAGATGAGCAGTTCTTC CSVANVATQRPDEQFF
TRBD1 TRBJ2-2 - TRBV29-1 TGCAGCGTAGAGGACAGGGTAGAGAACACCGGGGAGCTGTTTTTT CSVEDRVENTGELFF
- TRBJ1-3 - TRBV5-1 TGCGCCAGCAGCTTGGACCGGGGGGCTGGAAACACCATATATTTT CASSLDRGAGNTIYF
- TRBJ2-3 - TRBV7-9 TGTGCCAGCAGCTTCCTGACTAACACAGATACGCAGTATTTT CASSFLTNTDTQYF
TRBD1 TRBJ2-1 - TRBV27 TGTGCCAGCAGTCACGGGACAGGGGGGTACAATGAGCAGTTCTTC CASSHGTGGYNEQFF
TRBD1 TRBJ2-2 - TRBV6-5 TGTGCCAGCAGTTACCTGACAGGGACGAAGGGCACCGGGGAGCTGTTTTTT CASSYLTGTKGTGELFF
- TRBJ2-4 - TRBV11-2 TGTGCCAGCAGCTTAGTTAGGCAGCCTACCTCAAAAAACATTCAGTACTTC CASSLVRQPTSKNIQYF
TRBD2 TRBJ2-1 - TRBV10-3 TGTGCCATCAGTGCTCGCGGGAGGGCCAGCGGCTACAATGAGCAGTTCTTC CAISARGRASGYNEQFF
- TRBJ2-2 - TRBV28 TGTGCCAGCGATGGCGGGGAGCTGTTTTTT CASDGGELFF
TRBD1 TRBJ1-2 - TRBV7-9 TGTGCCAGCAGCTCCGACAGGGACTATGGCTACACCTTC CASSSDRDYGYTF
- TRBJ2-1 few TRBV4-1 TGCGCCAGCAGCCAAGATTCCTCGTCCTCAGCGGATATATACAATGAGCAGTTCTTC CASSQDSSSSADIYNEQFF
TRBD1 TRBJ2-5 - TRBV10-3 TGTGCCATCAGTGGAAGTGAGGACAGGGGTTGGGAGACCCAGTACTTC CAISGSEDRGWETQYF
TRBD2 TRBJ2-4 few TRBV4-3 TGCGCCAGCAGCCAAGGGGGAGGGGCCAAAAACATTCAGTACTTC CASSQGGGAKNIQYF
- TRBJ2-2 - TRBV23-1 TGCGCCAGCAATCAAGGGGTCGGCGGGGAGCTGTTTTTT CASNQGVGGELFF
- TRBJ1-6 - TRBV5-1 TGCGCCAGCAGGGCAGGGGACCTTTCTCTCTATAATTCACCCCTCCACTTT CASRAGDLSLYNSPLHF
- TRBJ1-4 - TRBV25-1 TGTGCCAGCAGTGATCCTAAAAGGTCAACTAATGAAAAACTGTTTTTT CASSDPKRSTNEKLFF
- TRBJ2-7 - TRBV6-1 TGTGCCAGCAGTGAGGGGGCAGGGTCCTACGAGCAGTACTTC CASSEGAGSYEQYF
TRBD2 TRBJ2-5 - TRBV10-3 TGTGCCATCAGTGAGGGGGAGGGCCCTGATCAAGAGACCCAGTACTTC CAISEGEGPDQETQYF
- TRBJ2-7 - TRBV4-3 TGCGCCAGCAGCCAAGATACAGGGACCCACGAGCAGTACTTC CASSQDTGTHEQYF
- TRBJ1-5 - TRBV15 TGTGCCACCAGCAGAGGGAAAGGGGGGTATCAGCCCCAGCATTTT CATSRGKGGYQPQHF
TRBD1 TRBJ2-2 - TRBV15 TGTGCCACCAGCAGAGATCTCGAGGGAAGTTCGGGACAGTCGACCCCCTCGGTCTCCGGGGAGCTGTTTTTT CATSRDLEGSSGQSTPSVSGELFF
- TRBJ2-7 - TRBV12-3/TRBV12-4 TGTGCCAGCAGCCCAGGGTCCTTGCACGAGCAGTACTTC CASSPGSLHEQYF
TRBD1 TRBJ1-1 - TRBV6-1 TGTGCCAGCTCCGGGACAGGGATAATGAACACTGAAGCTTTCTTT CASSGTGIMNTEAFF
- TRBJ2-1 - TRBV6-4 TGTGCCAGCAGTGAAAATGGGGAAGGGAGTGAGCAGTTCTTC CASSENGEGSEQFF
TRBD2 TRBJ2-5 - TRBV10-3 TGTGCCATCGGGGCGGGAGGGGAAGAGACCCAGTACTTC CAIGAGGEETQYF
- TRBJ2-7 once TRBV3-1 TGTGCCAGCAGCCAAGAGGGACACTCCTACGAGCAGTACTTC CASSQEGHSYEQYF
- TRBJ2-2 - TRBV12-3/TRBV12-4 TGTGCCAGCAGTCCCATCATGAAGACCGGGGAGCTGTTTTTT CASSPIMKTGELFF
TRBD2 TRBJ2-1 - TRBV6-1 TGTGCCAGCAGTCAAGCGGGGGTAGTTTTTGATGAGCAGTTCTTC CASSQAGVVFDEQFF
- TRBJ2-6 - TRBV19 TGTGCCAGTACTACTGGGGCCAACGTCCTGACTTTC CASTTGANVLTF
- TRBJ1-5 - TRBV11-2 TGTGCCAGCAGCTTAGGCCCAGGGCTCGCTCAGCCCCAGCATTTT CASSLGPGLAQPQHF
- TRBJ2-3 few TRBV4-3 TGCGCCAGCAGCCCTCGGGCGGTGTCTAGCACAGATACGCAGTATTTT CASSPRAVSSTDTQYF
TRBD1 TRBJ1-1 - TRBV6-5 TGTGCCAGCAGTTACTCGGACCGGGACAGTGCGAACACTGAAGCTTTCTTT CASSYSDRDSANTEAFF
TRBD1 TRBJ2-1 - TRBV6-2/TRBV6-3 TGTGCCAGCGGTCAGGGGGTCTACAATGAGCAGTTCTTC CASGQGVYNEQFF
TRBD1 TRBJ1-2 - TRBV29-1 TGCAGCGCTGGGACAGGCTATGGCTACACCTTC CSAGTGYGYTF
- TRBJ2-7 - TRBV12-3/TRBV12-4 TGTGCCAGCAGTTTCCACCCCTACGAGCAGTACTTC CASSFHPYEQYF
TRBD1 TRBJ1-2 - TRBV24-1 TGTGCCACCAGTGGGCCGACAGGGGATAACTATGGCTACACCTTC CATSGPTGDNYGYTF
- TRBJ2-1 - TRBV29-1 TGCAGCACCGAGGGGGGGAATGAGCAGTTCTTC CSTEGGNEQFF
- TRBJ2-7 once TRBV19 TGTGCCAGTAGTATAACGGAGTGGCCGTACGAGCAGTACTTC CASSITEWPYEQYF
TRBD2 TRBJ2-3 - TRBV6-2/TRBV6-3 TGTGCCAGCAGTAAATACGGGGGGACTAGCGGGGCGAGAGGCACAGATACGCAGTATTTT CASSKYGGTSGARGTDTQYF
- TRBJ2-7 - TRBV6-2/TRBV6-3 TGTGCCAGCCTCGGAGATATCACCTACGAGCAGTACTTC CASLGDITYEQYF
TRBD1 TRBJ2-3 - TRBV27 TGTGCCAGCAGCCTCGGACAGGGGATAGGAACAGATACGCAGTATTTT CASSLGQGIGTDTQYF